Each of the 23 T cell receptor beta chains below was sequenced from the same sample in a study of blood T cell repertoires in COVID-19. Clones were read by immunoSEQ multiplex PCR, and TCRdb kept only the in-frame ones, dropping some. Found here are about 400,000 clones, approximately 84% of them singletons; the top ten hold around 3%. The material sequenced was PBMCs or T cells enriched from blood (not recorded which). All receptors come from a woman between 25 and 40 years old who had recovered from COVID-19.

V is TRBV7-2 and J is TRBJ1-6; D possibly corresponds to TRBD1 (6 bases). This CDR3 spans 16 amino acids. Germline CDR1 and CDR2: SGHTA and FQGNSA. V was trimmed by 5 bases and J by 0 bases, leaving 11 bases between them. The CDR3 region is CASSTGTYSYNSPLHF. The DNA for the CDR3 is TGTGCCAGCAGCACCGGGACATACTCCTATAATTCACCCCTCCACTTT.

In this sample, this clone turned up a few times. V is TRBV5-6 and J is TRBJ2-5; TRBD2 is a possible D gene (6 bases). V lost 4 bases, J lost 2 bases, and 15 bases lay in between. This CDR3 has 15 amino acids. Germline CDR1 reads SGHDT; CDR2 reads YYEEEE. Written as DNA, the CDR3 is TGTGCCAGCAGCCTCCCGGCGGGGTTTCAAGAGACCCAGTACTTC. It specifies CASSLPAGFQETQYF.

This clone was seen only once. The CDR3 nucleotides are TGCAGCGTTGAGGGGGGTAGGGGGCCTGAAGCTTTCTTT. Its translation is CSVEGGRGPEAFF. This chain uses TRBV29-1 with TRBJ1-1, with 7 bases fitting TRBD1. V dropped 3 bases and J dropped 6; count of bases not matched to a gene: 7. CDR1 SQVTM and CDR2 ANQGSEA come from the germline V gene. The CDR3 runs to 13 residues.

The chain has TRBV6-6 and TRBJ2-6; 10 nucleotides line up with TRBD1. Germline trimming cut 6 bases from V and 1 base from J; bases unmatched to any gene: 18. Germline assignment: CDR1 MNHNY and CDR2 SVGAGI (reference sequence). The CDR3 totals 21 residues. The CDR3 DNA sequence: TGTGCCAGCAGCCGAGCAGTGGGTGGTGGACAGGGGGTTTCTGGGGCCAACGTCCTGACTTTC. This encodes CASSRAVGGGQGVSGANVLTF.

V usage is TRBV27 and J usage is TRBJ2-1; D might be TRBD2 (6 bases). This CDR3 has 15 residues. V was pared by 6 bases and J by 0 bases, with 12 bases between. From germline, CDR1 is MNHEY and CDR2 SMNVEV (reference sequence). The CDR3 DNA sequence: TGTGCCAGCAGAGGGGACTCACTCTCCTACAATGAGCAGTTCTTC. Translation: CASRGDSLSYNEQFF.

Of note for this clone: Other DNA sequences of this sample code for an identical CDR3. This chain uses TRBV7-2 with TRBJ1-2, with D perhaps matching TRBD1 (6 bases). Deletions cut 0 bases from V and 7 bases from J, with 9 bases between. The length of the CDR3 is 13 residues. Germline V gene sequence: CDR1 SGHTA, CDR2 FQGNSA. CDR3 sequence: CASSLAGAGGYTF. CDR3 nucleotide sequence: TGTGCCAGCAGCTTAGCGGGGGCCGGTGGCTACACCTTC.

The chain uses TRBV5-1 and TRBJ2-2; maybe TRBD2 (5 bases). Trimming pared 0 bases from V and 1 base from J, leaving 7 bases between. CDR1 and CDR2 from the germline V gene are SGHRS and YFSETQ. The CDR3 spans 15 residues. CDR3 in amino acids: CASSLERENTGELFF. The CDR3, as DNA: TGCGCCAGCAGCTTGGAACGGGAGAACACCGGGGAGCTGTTTTTT.

The V gene is TRBV21-1, the J gene TRBJ1-3; TRBD1 is taken as the D call from the table, unchecked against the DNA. TRBV21-1 is reported as a pseudogene. The CDR3 loop spans 18 amino acids. The CDR3 here is CASSRGTGPLIPGNTIYF. The CDR3 nucleotides are TGTGCCAGCAGCAGAGGGACAGGTCCTTTAATTCCTGGAAACACCATATATTTT.

The genes are TRBV19 and TRBJ2-3, with D tentatively TRBD1 (6 bases). CDR3 length: 13 amino acids. Per the germline V gene, CDR1 is LNHDA and CDR2 is SQIVND (reference sequence). Trimming took off 6 bases at V and 2 bases at J, with 9 bases between the two ends. The CDR3 coding sequence is TGTGCCAGTAGGGACAGCTTCACAGATACGCAGTATTTT. Its protein product is CASRDSFTDTQYF.

The rearrangement joins TRBV7-9 to TRBJ2-1; D gene ambiguous. From germline, CDR1 is SEHNR and CDR2 FQNEAQ (reference sequence). Trimming took 5 bases from V and 2 from J, leaving 13 bases between them. This CDR3 region has 15 residues. DNA of the CDR3: TGTGCCAGCAGCAAACAGTTCGTAGCCTACAATGAGCAGTTCTTC. As protein: CASSKQFVAYNEQFF. Complete variable domain (other parts from reference TRBV7-9 and TRBJ2-1): DTGVSQNPRHKITKRGQNVTFRCDPISEHNRLYWYRQTLGQGPEFLTYFQNEAQLEKSRLLSDRFSAERPKGSFSTLEIQRTEQGDSAMYLCASSKQFVAYNEQFFGPGTRLTVL.

The chain employs TRBV3-1 (or the pseudogene TRBV3-2) and TRBJ2-5, with D possibly matching TRBD2 (6 bases). Germline CDR1 LGHDT, CDR2 YNNKEL (reference sequence). The CDR3 contains 15 residues. V was shortened by 3 bases and J by 10 bases, with 21 bases between the two germline ends. Here the CDR3 DNA reads TGTGCCAGCAGCCACGGAGGGGACTCGACTTCGGTCCAGTACTTC. It codes for CASSHGGDSTSVQYF.

J is TRBJ2-1 and V is TRBV7-3; 11 bases fit TRBD2. Germline assignment: CDR1 SGHTA and CDR2 FQGTGA. The CDR3 extends over 16 amino acids. V dropped 4 bases and J dropped 8; count of bases not matched to a gene: 10. The CDR3 region has the DNA TGTGCCAGCAGCTCACTCATAGCGGGGGGGCCACATGAGCAGTTCTTC. Its protein product is CASSSLIAGGPHEQFF.

The chain carries TRBV5-1 and TRBJ2-7; a weak D match, TRBD2 (7 bases). Germline V gene data show CDR1 as SGHRS and CDR2 as YFSETQ. This CDR3 spans 14 amino acids. Deletions cut 2 bases from V and 0 bases from J, with 9 bases between. The CDR3 DNA reads as TGCGCCAGCAGCTTTGCGGGGGCCTCCTACGAGCAGTACTTC. The encoded protein is CASSFAGASYEQYF.

The chain couples TRBV14 to TRBJ2-1; a weak D match, TRBD1 (6 bases). Germline CDR1 and CDR2: SGHDN and FVKESK. The V end was cut by 2 bases, the J end by 3 bases, with 14 bases between. CDR3 length: 16 amino acids. CDR3 residues: CASSQYGQSFYNEQFF. CDR3 nucleotide sequence: TGTGCCAGCAGCCAATATGGACAGTCATTCTACAATGAGCAGTTCTTC.

V is TRBV5-5 and J is TRBJ2-1; tentatively, D is TRBD1 (7 bases). CDR3 length: 15 residues. V lost 6 bases and J 7 bases, leaving 20 bases between the germline ends. Germline-derived CDR1 and CDR2 are SGHKS and YYEKEE (reference sequence). The chain's CDR3 is CASNQGGSVVNEQFF. The DNA for the CDR3 is TGTGCCAGCAACCAGGGGGGATCTGTTGTAAATGAGCAGTTCTTC.

The chain combines TRBV7-9 with TRBJ2-7; 11 bases match TRBD2. Germline values: CDR1 SEHNR, CDR2 FQNEAQ (reference sequence). The length of the CDR3 is 15 residues. The J segment lost 4 bases and the V segment lost 2 bases, leaving 4 bases of the junction unmatched. CDR3 DNA: TGTGCCAGCAGCTTACGAGGGACTAGCGGTTACGAGCAGTACTTC. Its translation is CASSLRGTSGYEQYF.

The gene calls are TRBV5-6 and TRBJ2-3; maybe TRBD2 (5 bases). There are 15 residues in the CDR3. The V gene's germline CDR1 is SGHDT and CDR2 YYEEEE. Trimming pared 4 bases from V and 2 bases from J, leaving 14 bases between. The CDR3 loop reads CASSRSTGNTDTQYF. The DNA of the CDR3 is TGTGCCAGCAGCCGCTCTACCGGGAACACAGATACGCAGTATTTT.

In DNA form, the CDR3 reads TGTGCCAGCAGCTGGGGGGGCCGGGAGCTGTTTTTT. Its protein is CASSWGGRELFF. This sequence joins TRBV6-5 and TRBJ2-2; the D gene is possibly TRBD2 (7 bases). CDR1 MNHEY and CDR2 SVGAGI come from the germline V gene. V lost 6 bases and J 9 bases, leaving 11 bases between the germline ends. This CDR3 comprises 12 residues.

This clone was detected a few times. The chain uses TRBV5-6 and TRBJ2-7; D call uncertain. Per germline, CDR1 SGHDT and CDR2 YYEEEE. The CDR3 consists of 13 residues. V lost 3 bases to trimming and J lost 0 bases, with 7 bases between them. The CDR3 DNA follows: TGTGCCAGCAGCTACTATAGCTCCTACGAGCAGTACTTC. Its protein product is CASSYYSSYEQYF.

This clone showed up just once. The V gene is TRBV15, the J gene TRBJ1-5; D gene unclear. Germline CDR1 reads LNHNV; CDR2 reads YYDKDF (reference sequence). The CDR3 sequence is 15 residues long. Trimming removed 5 bases at V and 0 bases at J, with 11 bases between. The CDR3 here is CATSVLQDSNQPQHF. For the CDR3, the DNA is TGTGCCACCAGCGTACTACAAGATAGCAATCAGCCCCAGCATTTT.

The rearrangement links TRBV4-2 to TRBJ2-5; D gene ambiguous. V shed 0 bases and J shed 3 bases, with 2 bases lying between them. Germline lookup yields CDR1 LGHNA and CDR2 YNFKEQ. CDR3 size: 12 residues. As DNA, the CDR3 is TGTGCCAGCAGCCAAGATAAAGAGACCCAGTACTTC. Translated: CASSQDKETQYF.

This rearrangement joins TRBV27 to TRBJ2-5; 11 bases align to TRBD2. Germline V gene sequence: CDR1 MNHEY, CDR2 SMNVEV (reference sequence). V gave up 6 bases and J gave up 5 bases; unmatched junction bases: 8. The CDR3 covers 15 residues. CDR3 protein: CASSQGLAGVETQYF. CDR3 bases: TGTGCCAGCAGCCAAGGACTAGCGGGTGTGGAGACCCAGTACTTC.

The V call is TRBV11-3, the J call TRBJ1-1, with D maybe TRBD1 (6 bases). Germline V gene sequence: CDR1 SGHNT, CDR2 YENEEA. CDR3 length: 14 amino acids. Trimming left V 3 bases short and J 4 bases short, with 12 bases between. CDR3 DNA sequence: TGTGCCAGCAGCTTCGCAGGGGCTGCCACTGAAGCTTTCTTT. It yields the protein CASSFAGAATEAFF.